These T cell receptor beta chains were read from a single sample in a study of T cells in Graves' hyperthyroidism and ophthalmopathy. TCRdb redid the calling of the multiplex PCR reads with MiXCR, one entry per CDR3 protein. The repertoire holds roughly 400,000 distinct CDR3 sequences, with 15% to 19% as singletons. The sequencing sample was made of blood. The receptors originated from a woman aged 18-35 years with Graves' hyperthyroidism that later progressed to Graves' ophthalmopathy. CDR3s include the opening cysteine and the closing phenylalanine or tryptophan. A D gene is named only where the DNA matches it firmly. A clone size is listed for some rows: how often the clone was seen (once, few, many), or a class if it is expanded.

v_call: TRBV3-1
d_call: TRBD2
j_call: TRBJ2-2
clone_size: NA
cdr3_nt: TGTGCCAGCAGCCAAAGGACTAGTCGGGACGGGGAGCTGTTTTTT
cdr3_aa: CASSQRTSRDGELFF

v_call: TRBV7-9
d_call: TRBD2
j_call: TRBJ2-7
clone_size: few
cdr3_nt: TGTGCCAGCAGGGGGACTAGTCCCTACGAGCAGTACTTC
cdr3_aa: CASRGTSPYEQYF

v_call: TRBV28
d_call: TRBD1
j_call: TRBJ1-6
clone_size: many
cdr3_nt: TGTGCCAGCAGTTTCGCGGGACAGGGTACGTCACCCCTCCACTTT
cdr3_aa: CASSFAGQGTSPLHF

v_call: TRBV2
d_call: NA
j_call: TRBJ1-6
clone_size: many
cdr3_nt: TGTGCCAGCAGTGAAGGTCCGGGGGAAGAACCCCTCCACTTT
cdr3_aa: CASSEGPGEEPLHF

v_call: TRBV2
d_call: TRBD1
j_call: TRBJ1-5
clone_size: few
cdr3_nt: TGTGCCAGCAGTGACGCGGGACAGGGGGGCAATCAGCCCCAGCATTTT
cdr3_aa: CASSDAGQGGNQPQHF

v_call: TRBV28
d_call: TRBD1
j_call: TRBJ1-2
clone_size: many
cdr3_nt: TGTGCCAGCAGTTACCCGGGACAGCCCTATGGCTACACCTTC
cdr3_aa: CASSYPGQPYGYTF

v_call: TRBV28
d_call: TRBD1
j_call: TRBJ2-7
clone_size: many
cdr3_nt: TGTGCCAGCAGTTCCACTTCTCCGGACAGGGGGCACCCCTACGAGCAGTACTTC
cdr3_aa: CASSSTSPDRGHPYEQYF

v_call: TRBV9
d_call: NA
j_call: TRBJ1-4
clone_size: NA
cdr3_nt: TGTGCCAGCAGCGTAGTTGGGAAGGAGGGTGAAAAACTGTTTTTT
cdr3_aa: CASSVVGKEGEKLFF

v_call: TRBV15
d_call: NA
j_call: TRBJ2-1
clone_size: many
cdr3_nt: TGTGCCACCAGCAGAGATTACAGGGGAGGGGATGAGCAGTTCTTC
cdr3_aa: CATSRDYRGGDEQFF

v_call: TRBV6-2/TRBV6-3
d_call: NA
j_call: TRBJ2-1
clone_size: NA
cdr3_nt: TGTGCCAGCAGCCTCAGGGGAGCGGGCGAGTTCTTC
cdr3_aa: CASSLRGAGEFF

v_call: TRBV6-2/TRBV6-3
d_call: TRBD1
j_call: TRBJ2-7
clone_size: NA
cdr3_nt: TGCGCCAGCAGTGCAAGTGACAGGGCCTACGAGCAGTACTTC
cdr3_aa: CASSASDRAYEQYF

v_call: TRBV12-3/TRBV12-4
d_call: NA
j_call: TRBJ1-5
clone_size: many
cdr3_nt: TGTGCCAGCAGTTTGGCGGGGGGCCAGCCCCAGCATTTT
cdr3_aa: CASSLAGGQPQHF

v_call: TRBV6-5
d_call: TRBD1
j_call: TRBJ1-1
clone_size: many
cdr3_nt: TGTGCCAGCAGTTACTCGGACAGGGGAGACACTGAAGCTTTCTTT
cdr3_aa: CASSYSDRGDTEAFF

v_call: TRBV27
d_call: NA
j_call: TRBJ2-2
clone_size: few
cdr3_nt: TGTGCCAGCAGTTTAGGGCGAGCCGGGGAGCTGTTTTTT
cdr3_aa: CASSLGRAGELFF

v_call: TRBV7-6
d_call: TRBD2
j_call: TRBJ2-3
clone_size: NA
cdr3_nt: TGTGCCAGCAGCCTCTCTAGCGGGGGGGGAGTGGCAGATACGCAGTATTTT
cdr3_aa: CASSLSSGGGVADTQYF

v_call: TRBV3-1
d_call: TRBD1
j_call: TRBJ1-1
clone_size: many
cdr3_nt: TGTGCCAGCAGCCAGAGGGGGCAGGGGGCACATGCTTTCTTT
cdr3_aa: CASSQRGQGAHAFF

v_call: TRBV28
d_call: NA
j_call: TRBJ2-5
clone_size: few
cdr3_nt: TGTGCCGTTGCCCAGCAAGAGACCCAGTACTTC
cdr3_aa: CAVAQQETQYF

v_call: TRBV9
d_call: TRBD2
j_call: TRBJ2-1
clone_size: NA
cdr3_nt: TGTGCCAGCAGCGGCGGGACTAGAGCCTACAATGAGCAGTTCTTC
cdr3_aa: CASSGGTRAYNEQFF

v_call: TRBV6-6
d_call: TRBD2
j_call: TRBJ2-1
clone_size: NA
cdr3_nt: TGTGCCAGCAGTTACTCGGGCGGGAGGGTCGGTGAGCAGTTCTTC
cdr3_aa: CASSYSGGRVGEQFF

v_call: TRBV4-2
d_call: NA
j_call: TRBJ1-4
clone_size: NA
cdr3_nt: TGTGCCAGCAGCCAAGATGGCGGGGGAGGTGAAAAACTGTTTTTT
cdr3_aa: CASSQDGGGGEKLFF

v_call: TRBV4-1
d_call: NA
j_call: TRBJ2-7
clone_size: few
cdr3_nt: TGCGCCAGCAGCCACCCTTTGGCGAAGTACGAGCAGTACTTC
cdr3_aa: CASSHPLAKYEQYF

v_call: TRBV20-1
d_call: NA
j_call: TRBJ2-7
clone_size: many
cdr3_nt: TGCAGTGCTAGGGGGCTTCACTCCTACGAGCAGTACTTC
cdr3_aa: CSARGLHSYEQYF

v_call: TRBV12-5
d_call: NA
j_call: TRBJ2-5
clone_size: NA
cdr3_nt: TGTGCGCAAACGAGGAGGGAGACCCAGTACTTC
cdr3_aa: CAQTRRETQYF

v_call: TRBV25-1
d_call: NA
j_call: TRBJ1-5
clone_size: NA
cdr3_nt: TGTGCCAGCAGTGAATTTAGGGTCCCGGGGCCCCAGCATTTT
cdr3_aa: CASSEFRVPGPQHF

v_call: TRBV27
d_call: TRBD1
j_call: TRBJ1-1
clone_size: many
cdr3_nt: TGTGCCAGCAGCTCCCGGACAGGGCCTCCTAACACTGAAGCTTTCTTT
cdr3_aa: CASSSRTGPPNTEAFF

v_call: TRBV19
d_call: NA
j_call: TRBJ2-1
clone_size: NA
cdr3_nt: TGTGCCAGTAGTTCGGGAGCTCTTTACAATGAGCAGTTCTTC
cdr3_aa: CASSSGALYNEQFF

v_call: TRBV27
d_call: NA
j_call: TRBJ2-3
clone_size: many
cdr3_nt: TGTGCCAGCAGTTCGGGACTCCAGCCGGGCGATACGCAGTATTTT
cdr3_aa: CASSSGLQPGDTQYF

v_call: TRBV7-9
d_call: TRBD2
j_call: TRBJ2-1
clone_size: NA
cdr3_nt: TGTGCCAGCAGCCTCAAGCAAATCCCCGGGACTAGCGGTCGGAGGAATGAGCAGTTCTTC
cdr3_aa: CASSLKQIPGTSGRRNEQFF

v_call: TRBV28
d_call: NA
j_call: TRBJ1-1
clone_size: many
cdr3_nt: TGTGCCAGCCGCGCGGGGGGGGCAGGCACTGAAGCTTTCTTT
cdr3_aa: CASRAGGAGTEAFF

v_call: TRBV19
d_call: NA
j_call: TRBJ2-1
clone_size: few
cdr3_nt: TGTGCCAGTAGTATGTTAGTTGATTTGAGAAGTAACAATGAGCAGTTCTTC
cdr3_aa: CASSMLVDLRSNNEQFF

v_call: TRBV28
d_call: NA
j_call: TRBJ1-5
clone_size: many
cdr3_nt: TGTGCCAGCAGTTTATCGACAGGACCCAATCAGCCCCAGCATTTT
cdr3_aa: CASSLSTGPNQPQHF

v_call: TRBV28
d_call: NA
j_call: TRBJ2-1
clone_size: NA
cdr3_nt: TGTGCCAGCAGCGAACTAACAGAGACCTACAATGAGCAGTTCTTC
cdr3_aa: CASSELTETYNEQFF

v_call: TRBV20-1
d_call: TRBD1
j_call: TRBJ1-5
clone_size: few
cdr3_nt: TGCAGTGCTATCTCCGGGACAGGGAATCAGCCCCAGCATTTT
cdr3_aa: CSAISGTGNQPQHF

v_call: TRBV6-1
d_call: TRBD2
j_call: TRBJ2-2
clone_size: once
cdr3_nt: TGTACTAGCGGGCCGAACACCGGGGAGCTGTTTTTT
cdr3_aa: CTSGPNTGELFF